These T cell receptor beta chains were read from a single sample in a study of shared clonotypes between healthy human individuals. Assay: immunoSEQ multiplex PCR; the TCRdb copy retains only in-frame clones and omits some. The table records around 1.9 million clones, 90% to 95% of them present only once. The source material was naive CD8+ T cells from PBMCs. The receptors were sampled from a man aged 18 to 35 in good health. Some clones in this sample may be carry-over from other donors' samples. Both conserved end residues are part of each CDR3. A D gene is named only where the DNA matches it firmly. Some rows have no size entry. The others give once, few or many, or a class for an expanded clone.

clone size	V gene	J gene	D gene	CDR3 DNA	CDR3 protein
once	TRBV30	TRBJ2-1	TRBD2	TGTGCCTGTATAAGACCGAGTACTAGCGCTCACTACAATGAGCAGTTCTTC	CACIRPSTSAHYNEQFF
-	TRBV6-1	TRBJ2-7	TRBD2	TGTGCCAGCAGTGACGCTTATAGCGGGAGGGGCTACGAGCAGTACTTC	CASSDAYSGRGYEQYF
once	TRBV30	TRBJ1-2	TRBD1	TGTGCCTGGTCGACAGGGGATCGCGGGTTTGGCTACACCTTC	CAWSTGDRGFGYTF
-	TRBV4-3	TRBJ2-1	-	TGCGCCAGCAGCCAAGTGGTCGGGTCCTACAATGAGCAGTTCTTC	CASSQVVGSYNEQFF
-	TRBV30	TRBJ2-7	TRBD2	TGTGCCTGGAGCCTCGCGGGAGCCCCCGAGCAGTACTTC	CAWSLAGAPEQYF
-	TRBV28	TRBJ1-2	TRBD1	TGTGCCAGCAGTTTTCAGGGGGCATGGTATGGCTACACCTTC	CASSFQGAWYGYTF
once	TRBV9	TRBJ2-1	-	TGTGCCAGCAGCGTACCAGGGGCAGGGAATGAGCAGTTCTTC	CASSVPGAGNEQFF
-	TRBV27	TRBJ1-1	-	TGTGCCAGCAGTTCTGTAACCCCGGAGGTGGGCAGCGACACTGAAGCTTTCTTT	CASSSVTPEVGSDTEAFF
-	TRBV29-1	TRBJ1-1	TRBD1	TGCAGCGCCCGGGACAGGGTGAACACTGAAGCTTTCTTT	CSARDRVNTEAFF
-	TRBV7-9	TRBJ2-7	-	TGTGCCAGCAGCTTACAACAGGATTATGAGCAGTACTTC	CASSLQQDYEQYF
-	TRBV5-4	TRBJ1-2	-	TGTGCCAGCAGCTTGGCCAGCCTTAACTATGGCTACACCTTC	CASSLASLNYGYTF
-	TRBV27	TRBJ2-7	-	TGTGCCAGCAGTTTAAGGCTGGCCTACGAGCAGTACTTC	CASSLRLAYEQYF
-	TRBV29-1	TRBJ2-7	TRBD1	TGCAGCGTTGAAGATAGGGACAGCTCCTACGAGCAGTACTTC	CSVEDRDSSYEQYF
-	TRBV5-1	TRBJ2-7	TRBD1	TGCGCCAGCAGCTTGGGGACAGGGGGCTCCGAGCAGTACTTC	CASSLGTGGSEQYF
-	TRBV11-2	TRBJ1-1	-	TGTGCCAGCAGCTATAGCAAGAACACTGAAGCTTTCTTT	CASSYSKNTEAFF
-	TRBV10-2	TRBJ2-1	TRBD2	TGCGCCAGCAGAGGAAGCGGGAGTTTCAATGAGCAGTTCTTC	CASRGSGSFNEQFF
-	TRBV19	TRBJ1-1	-	TGTGCCAGTAAGATGAGGCTCCATCTCATGAACACTGAAGCTTTCTTT	CASKMRLHLMNTEAFF
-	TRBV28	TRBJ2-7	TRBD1	TGTGCCACCTCTGTCGGGACAGCAGTCGAGCAGTACTTC	CATSVGTAVEQYF
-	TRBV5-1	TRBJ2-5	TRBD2	TGCGCCAGCAGCCCCGGGACTAGCGGGCTGGAGACCCAGTACTTC	CASSPGTSGLETQYF
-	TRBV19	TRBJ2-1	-	TGTGCCAGTAGTATAGACCACCCCGTTTCTGAGCAGTTCTTC	CASSIDHPVSEQFF
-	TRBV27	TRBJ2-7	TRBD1	TGTGCCAGCAGTTCCTCTCAGGGGGCAATTAGCTACGAGCAGTACTTC	CASSSSQGAISYEQYF
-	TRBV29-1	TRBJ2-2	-	TGCAGCGCATTCGGGGGCAACACCGGGGAGCTGTTTTTT	CSAFGGNTGELFF
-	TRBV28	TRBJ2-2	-	TGTGCCGGCCGCGACATTACCGGGGAGCTGTTTTTT	CAGRDITGELFF
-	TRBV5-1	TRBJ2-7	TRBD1	TGCGCCAGCAGCGCAAGGACAGGGGGCGATTACGAGCAGTACTTC	CASSARTGGDYEQYF
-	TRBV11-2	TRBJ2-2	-	TGTGCCAGCAGCTTGGGCGTGGCGTACACCGGGGAGCTGTTTTTT	CASSLGVAYTGELFF
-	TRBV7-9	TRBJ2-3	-	TGTGCCAGCAGTCGAGTCCAGGGTGACACAGATACGCAGTATTTT	CASSRVQGDTDTQYF
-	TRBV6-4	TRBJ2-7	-	TGTGCCAGCAGCGCCAGATTGCCGCACCACGAGCAGTACTTC	CASSARLPHHEQYF
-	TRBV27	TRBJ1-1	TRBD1	TGTGCCAGCAGATCAGGGGGTCGGATGACTGAAGCTTTCTTT	CASRSGGRMTEAFF
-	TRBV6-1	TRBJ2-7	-	TGTGCCAGCAGCGCCACACACCCTTCCTACGAGCAGTACTTC	CASSATHPSYEQYF
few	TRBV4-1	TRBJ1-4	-	TGCGCCAGCAGCCAAGAGAGCACTAATGAAAAACTGTTTTTT	CASSQESTNEKLFF
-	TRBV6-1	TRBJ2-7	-	TGTGCCAGCAGGAGCTACGAGCAGTACTTC	CASRSYEQYF
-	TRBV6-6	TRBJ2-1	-	TGTGCCAGCAGGCACCTCGGGACACCATACAATGAGCAGTTCTTC	CASRHLGTPYNEQFF
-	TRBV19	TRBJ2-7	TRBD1	TGTGCCAGTAGTATCCGGGACAGAGACTACGAGCAGTACTTC	CASSIRDRDYEQYF
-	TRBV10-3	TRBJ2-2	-	TGTGCCAAATTATACGGGGAGCTGTTTTTT	CAKLYGELFF
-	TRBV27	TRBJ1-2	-	TGTGCCAGCAGTTTGGTCTCGGGCACCCAGACTAACTATGGCTACACCTTC	CASSLVSGTQTNYGYTF
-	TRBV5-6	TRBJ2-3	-	TGTGCCAGCAGCTTGGCCGGGGTGGCAGATACGCAGTATTTT	CASSLAGVADTQYF
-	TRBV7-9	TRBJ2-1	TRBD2	TGTGCCAGCAGCTTAGAATCTGACGCGGGAGCCTTCTCCTACAATGAGCAGTTCTTC	CASSLESDAGAFSYNEQFF
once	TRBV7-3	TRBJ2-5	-	TGTGCCAGCAGCTTAATATTGGGGGAGACCCAGTACTTC	CASSLILGETQYF
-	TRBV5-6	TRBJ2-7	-	TGTGCCAGCAGCTTGTCCGGGATCGAGCAGTACTTC	CASSLSGIEQYF
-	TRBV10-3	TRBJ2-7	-	TGTGCGAGCCAAGGGTCGGCGGGCCCCGAGCAGTACTTC	CASQGSAGPEQYF
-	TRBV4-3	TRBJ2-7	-	TGCGCCAGCAGCCAGGGTACCGGGACTCTAACCTACGAGCAGTACTTC	CASSQGTGTLTYEQYF
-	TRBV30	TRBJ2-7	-	TGTGCCTGGAGGGCCCTCTACGAGCAGTACTTC	CAWRALYEQYF
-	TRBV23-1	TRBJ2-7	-	TGCGCCAGCAGTCAATATCGGAACTACGAGCAGTACTTC	CASSQYRNYEQYF
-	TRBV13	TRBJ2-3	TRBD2	TGTGCCAGCAGCTTATCGGCTAGCGGGAGGAGGGCAGATACGCAGTATTTT	CASSLSASGRRADTQYF
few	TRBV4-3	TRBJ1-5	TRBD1	TGCGCCAGCAGCCATTACAGGGGAAGGGATCAGCCCCAGCATTTT	CASSHYRGRDQPQHF
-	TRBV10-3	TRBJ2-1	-	TGTGCCATCACCATAGCGGAGGACAATGAGCAGTTCTTC	CAITIAEDNEQFF
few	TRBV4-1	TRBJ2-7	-	TGCGCCAGCAGCCAAGAAGGCCGGAGAAGGTACGAGCAGTACTTC	CASSQEGRRRYEQYF
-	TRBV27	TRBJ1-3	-	TGTGCCAGCAGTCCCTCCTTGGACGTCGGAAACACCATATATTTT	CASSPSLDVGNTIYF
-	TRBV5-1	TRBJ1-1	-	TGCGCCAGCAGTCACTCCCCAGGTACTGAAGCTTTCTTT	CASSHSPGTEAFF
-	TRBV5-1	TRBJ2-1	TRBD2	TGCGCCAGCAGCCCCGGGACTAGCAGCTACAATGAGCAGTTCTTC	CASSPGTSSYNEQFF
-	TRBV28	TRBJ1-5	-	TGTGCCAGCAGTTTAGTGATCAGGGGAGATCAGCCCCAGCATTTT	CASSLVIRGDQPQHF
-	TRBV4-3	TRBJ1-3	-	TGCGCCAGCAGCTACGACACTGGAAACACCATATATTTT	CASSYDTGNTIYF
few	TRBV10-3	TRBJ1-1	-	TGTGCCATCAGTGAGATCTGGGGGGACACTGAAGCTTTCTTT	CAISEIWGDTEAFF
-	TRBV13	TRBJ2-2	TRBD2	TGTGCCAGCAGCCCCCTAGCGGGAGGGCTGGGCACCGGGGAGCTGTTTTTT	CASSPLAGGLGTGELFF
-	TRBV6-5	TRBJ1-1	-	TGTGCCAGCAGTTACTCGCAGGGTTACGCTGAAGCTTTCTTT	CASSYSQGYAEAFF